The 8 T cell receptor beta chains below were found in one sample sequenced in a study of T cells in Graves' hyperthyroidism and ophthalmopathy. TCR beta CDR3 regions were amplified from RNA transcripts. A first-round RT-PCR of the TCR CDR3 used the HTBI primer set. TCRdb ran MiXCR on the multiplex PCR reads and lists one entry per CDR3 protein. The table records hundreds of thousands of distinct CDR3 sequences, around 39% of them present only once. The sample consisted of blood. These receptors were collected from a man between 18 and 35 years old with Graves' hyperthyroidism.

The genes are TRBV9 and TRBJ2-2; D may be TRBD1 (6 bases). There are 12 residues in the CDR3. From germline, CDR1 is SGDLS and CDR2 YYNGEE. V was trimmed by 6 bases and J by 6 bases, leaving 9 bases between them. Here the CDR3 reads CASNGGAGELFF. CDR3 nucleotides: TGTGCCAGCAATGGGGGCGCCGGGGAGCTGTTTTTT.

This clonotype was seen a few times. The V call is TRBV12-3 or TRBV12-4, the J call TRBJ1-3; no clear D. The V end was cut by 7 bases, the J end by 6 bases, with 10 bases between. This CDR3 spans 12 amino acids. The CDR3 sequence is CASTPGQNTIYF. Written as DNA, the CDR3 is TGTGCCAGCACCCCGGGTCAAAACACCATATATTTT.

This clonotype appeared a few times. The chain joins TRBV20-1 to TRBJ1-1; D is possibly TRBD1 (6 bases). The CDR3 has 17 residues. The germline gives CDR1 DFQATT, CDR2 SNEGSKA (reference sequence). V lost 5 bases and J 2 bases, leaving 24 bases between the germline ends. The CDR3 region is CSAARAQIWGLNTEAFF. CDR3 nucleotide sequence: TGCAGTGCTGCCCGGGCTCAAATCTGGGGGCTCAACACTGAAGCTTTCTTT.

Here the CDR3 DNA reads TGCAGCCCGCACAGGGACCCATACTACGAGCAGTACTTC. Amino acids: CSPHRDPYYEQYF. This chain links TRBV29-1 with TRBJ2-7, with D possibly being TRBD1 (6 bases). The CDR3 loop spans 13 amino acids. With 8 bases removed from V and 3 bases from J, the gap between germline ends came to 17 bases. CDR1 is SQVTM and CDR2 is ANQGSEA in the germline V gene.

This clonotype was recorded many times. The rearrangement uses TRBV7-6 and TRBJ2-2; D not certain. CDR1 SGHVS and CDR2 FNYEAQ come from the germline V gene. Trimming removed 7 bases from V and 5 bases from J, with 11 bases in between. CDR3 length: 13 amino acids. DNA for the CDR3: TGTGCCAGCACCCTATTGGGGACCGGGGAGCTGTTTTTT. It encodes CASTLLGTGELFF.

The chain couples TRBV20-1 to TRBJ1-1; D is ambiguous. The germline V and J ends were trimmed by 0 bases and 4 bases, with 12 bases remaining between them. This CDR3 spans 14 amino acids. CDR1 and CDR2 (germline): DFQATT, SNEGSKA (reference sequence). The CDR3 spells CSARDTVGSTEAFF. CDR3 in DNA: TGCAGTGCTAGAGACACAGTGGGGAGCACTGAAGCTTTCTTT.

There are a few counts of this clonotype. The gene calls are TRBV9 and TRBJ1-1; D ambiguous. Germline V gene lookup returns CDR1 SGDLS and CDR2 YYNGEE. This CDR3 contains 15 residues. Trimming left V 4 bases short and J 8 bases short, with 21 bases between. In nucleotides, the CDR3 is TGTGCCAGCAGCTCCCCGTGGGGTGGGCAGCTAGAAGCTTTCTTT. Amino acids: CASSSPWGGQLEAFF. The full variable domain, its missing parts supplied by reference TRBV9 and TRBJ1-1, is DSGVTQTPKHLITATGQRVTLRCSPRSGDLSVYWYQQSLDQGLQFLIQYYNGEERAKGNILERFSAQQFPDLHSELNLSSLELGDSALYFCASSSPWGGQLEAFFGQGTRLTVV.

The V and J genes are TRBV7-2 and TRBJ2-5; D call uncertain. The DNA end is more similar to TRBJ2-1, so the J call may be wrong. The CDR3 spans 12 residues. Per germline, CDR1 SGHTA and CDR2 FQGNSA. CDR3 loop: CASSWASQEQFF. The CDR3 DNA sequence: TGTGCCAGCAGCTGGGCCTCTCAGGAGCAGTTCTTC.